This passage covers 15 T cell receptor beta chains from one sample sequenced in a study of naive and memory T cell subsets. An equimolar mix of two oligonucleotides served as the beta constant-region primer for TRBC1 and TRBC2. Ligated cDNA was amplified by four rounds of PCR with nested alpha and beta constant-region primers and SP2. MiXCR was run by TCRdb on the UMI-ligation and nested PCR reads, yielding one entry per CDR3 protein. The table shows 15,000 to 20,000 distinct CDR3 sequences, with around 10% occurring only once. Sequencing was performed on central memory CD8+ T cells from blood. These receptor sequences come from a human donor in good health.

The rearrangement joins TRBV20-1 to TRBJ2-7, with D possibly matching TRBD2 (5 bases). V lost 1 base and J lost 3, with 13 bases in between. The CDR3 loop spans 14 amino acids. Germline CDR1 reads DFQATT; CDR2 reads SNEGSKA (reference sequence). The CDR3 sequence is CSARVSGYYYEQYF. CDR3 nucleotides: TGCAGTGCTAGAGTTTCGGGGTACTACTACGAGCAGTACTTC.

The chain links TRBV4-2 to TRBJ1-5; D perhaps matches TRBD1 (5 bases). The CDR3 has 17 amino acids. Trimming cost V 0 bases and J 3 bases, with 15 bases left between them. Germline CDR1 is LGHNA and CDR2 is YNFKEQ. The CDR3 loop reads CASSQEGPGAPNQPQHF. CDR3 nucleotide sequence: TGTGCCAGCAGCCAAGAGGGGCCGGGAGCCCCCAATCAGCCCCAGCATTTT.

V gene TRBV27 combines with J gene TRBJ2-1, with 7 bases lining up with TRBD2. The V gene's germline CDR1 is MNHEY and CDR2 SMNVEV (reference sequence). V lost 2 bases, J lost 8 bases, and 6 bases stayed unmatched. This CDR3 comprises 14 residues. The chain's CDR3 is CASSLGGGVDEQFF. For the CDR3, the DNA is TGTGCCAGCAGTTTAGGGGGGGGAGTGGATGAGCAGTTCTTC.

The sample holds many counts of this clonotype. The rearrangement links TRBV7-2 to TRBJ2-2; a weak D match, TRBD1 (5 bases). The V and J ends lost 2 bases and 3 bases respectively, with 13 bases between them. This CDR3 contains 16 residues. Looked up from germline, CDR1 is SGHTA and CDR2 is FQGNSA. CDR3 bases: TGTGCCAGCAGCTTATACGTGGGGCCATACACCGGGGAGCTGTTTTTT. It is translated as CASSLYVGPYTGELFF.

The table lists this clonotype with many counts. The chain joins TRBV4-2 to TRBJ2-7; D perhaps matches TRBD2 (5 bases). Trimming cost V 3 bases and J 2 bases, with 14 bases left between them. CDR3 length: 15 residues. Germline V gene data show CDR1 as LGHNA and CDR2 as YNFKEQ. CDR3 region: CASSHADAGAYEQYF. The DNA of the CDR3 is TGTGCCAGCAGCCATGCCGACGCGGGCGCCTACGAGCAGTACTTC.

The table lists this clonotype with many counts. The chain employs TRBV4-2 and TRBJ2-7; 9 bases line up with TRBD1. After removal of 0 bases from V and 4 bases from J, the junction contained 7 bases not matched to a gene. Germline V gene data show CDR1 as LGHNA and CDR2 as YNFKEQ. The CDR3 is 16 amino acids. CDR3 coding DNA: TGTGCCAGCAGCCAAGATAGGGACAGGGAACATTACGAGCAGTACTTC. Translated, it gives CASSQDRDREHYEQYF.

Judged by abundance, this clonotype is medium-sized (0.01 to 0.1%). V and J are TRBV20-1 and TRBJ1-6; D call uncertain. V lost 3 bases, J lost 9 bases, and 18 bases lay in between. Germline lookup yields CDR1 DFQATT and CDR2 SNEGSKA (reference sequence). The CDR3 has 15 residues. This chain's CDR3 is CSASDRTEGSSPLHF. Here the CDR3 DNA reads TGCAGTGCTAGTGACCGGACGGAAGGCTCTTCACCCCTCCACTTT.

This clonotype was detected only a few times. The chain joins TRBV29-1 to TRBJ1-1; TRBD1 matches at 7 bases. V lost 3 bases to trimming and J lost 4 bases; unmatched junction nucleotides: 5. The CDR3 covers 13 residues. Germline V gene data show CDR1 as SQVTM and CDR2 as ANQGSEA. This chain's CDR3 is CSVEEGAATEAFF. The DNA for the CDR3 is TGCAGCGTTGAGGAGGGGGCGGCCACTGAAGCTTTCTTT.

The chain combines TRBV7-3 with TRBJ2-1; D might be TRBD1 or TRBD2, each matching 5 bases. V dropped 5 bases and J dropped 0 bases, with 11 bases sitting between them. The length of the CDR3 is 15 residues. Germline CDR1 reads SGHTA; CDR2 reads FQGTGA. CDR3 residues: CASSPGTFSYNEQFF. For the CDR3, the DNA is TGTGCCAGCAGCCCGGGGACGTTCTCCTACAATGAGCAGTTCTTC.

V is TRBV19 and J is TRBJ2-7; D gene ambiguous. V was cut by 2 bases and J by 9 bases, with 17 bases left in between. The CDR3 runs 14 residues. Germline loops: CDR1 LNHDA, CDR2 SQIVND (reference sequence). The CDR3 coding sequence is TGTGCCAGTAGTATATTGGGCGACGCGGTTGTGCAGTACTTC. Amino acid sequence: CASSILGDAVVQYF.

The CDR3 region has the DNA TGTGCCAGCAGCTTGGTGGGGGGAGGAGAGCCCCAGCATTTT. Its protein product is CASSLVGGGEPQHF. The chain links TRBV5-6 to TRBJ1-5, with D possibly TRBD1 on 5 matching bases. The CDR3 sequence is 14 residues long. Germline V lookup: CDR1 SGHDT, CDR2 YYEEEE. Trimming took 0 bases from V and 8 from J, leaving 12 bases between them.

This clonotype was picked up many times. The chain recombines TRBV6-1 with TRBJ2-7; TRBD2 aligns across 7 bases. Germline V CDR1 and CDR2: MNHNS, SASEGT. This CDR3 comprises 15 residues. V was pared by 4 bases and J by 0 bases, with 6 bases of the junction left unmatched. The CDR3 DNA reads as TGTGCCAGCAGTGTTCTCCGCGGGAGCTCCTACGAGCAGTACTTC. Its translation is CASSVLRGSSYEQYF.

This clonotype was observed many times. This chain joins TRBV4-3 and TRBJ2-7, with D unresolved. V lost 0 bases and J lost 1, with 13 bases in between. Germline values: CDR1 LGHNA, CDR2 YSLEER. This CDR3 is built from 16 residues. CDR3 amino acids: CASSQEWATQSYEQYF. In DNA form, the CDR3 reads TGCGCCAGCAGCCAAGAATGGGCCACACAATCCTACGAGCAGTACTTC.

There are many counts of this clonotype. This rearrangement joins TRBV6-6 to TRBJ1-5; a possible D gene is TRBD1 (6 bases). Trimming cost V 7 bases and J 3 bases, with 34 bases left between them. This CDR3 has 21 amino acids. CDR1 and CDR2 (germline): MNHNY, SVGAGI (reference sequence). DNA of the CDR3: TGTGCCAGCACCTCGCCGGGGGGGCCCCTCCGATCGTGGGCTTCCAATCAGCCCCAGCATTTT. This encodes CASTSPGGPLRSWASNQPQHF.

The chain has TRBV9 and TRBJ2-3, with no clear D. Looked up from germline, CDR1 is SGDLS and CDR2 is YYNGEE. CDR3 length: 14 amino acids. With 4 bases removed from V and 5 bases from J, the gap between germline ends came to 14 bases. The CDR3, as DNA: TGTGCCAGCAGCACCTATTTGGGGTTAGATACGCAGTATTTT. This sequence encodes CASSTYLGLDTQYF.